The 24 T cell receptor beta chains below were found in one sample sequenced in a study of OX40 agonist ivuxolimab in advanced cancers. Profiled with immunoSEQ multiplex PCR; TCRdb holds only in-frame clones, not every one. The sample carries about 70,000 clones, approximately 86% recorded once. Material: CD4+ or CD8+ T cells sorted from blood, obtained in a trial of the OX40 agonist ivuxolimab. The receptor source for this set is an adult with an advanced solid tumor such as melanoma, head and neck, liver or kidney cancer.

The CDR3 region has the DNA TGTGCCAGCAGCCCTCCGGAGTTCTCTGGAAACACCATATATTTT. Translating it yields CASSPPEFSGNTIYF. The chain employs TRBV7-9 and TRBJ1-3, with D unresolved. This CDR3 region has 15 residues. V shed 5 bases and J shed 0 bases, with 11 bases lying between them. CDR1 is SEHNR, CDR2 FQNEAQ, per germline (reference sequence).

V and J are TRBV4-1 and TRBJ2-2, with a possible D match to TRBD2 (5 bases). CDR1 is MGHRA, CDR2 YSYEKL, per germline. Trimming left V 4 bases short and J 12 bases short, with 9 bases between. This CDR3 has 11 residues. The DNA of the CDR3 is TGCGCCAGCAGCCTGTCGGGGAAGCTGTTTTTT. It specifies CASSLSGKLFF.

The chain uses TRBV19 and TRBJ2-5; tentative D call: TRBD2 (6 bases). The CDR3 is 14 residues long. Germline loops: CDR1 LNHDA, CDR2 SQIVND (reference sequence). V gave up 5 bases and J gave up 6 bases, with 16 bases separating them. The CDR3 coding sequence is TGTGCCAGTAGTTCCACGTATGGGACTCAGACCCAGTACTTC. It translates to CASSSTYGTQTQYF.

V is TRBV5-4 and J is TRBJ1-2, with D tentatively TRBD1 (5 bases). The V end lost 0 bases, the J end lost 0 bases, and 12 bases lay between the germline ends. The germline gives CDR1 SGHNT, CDR2 YYREEE (reference sequence). This CDR3 comprises 16 residues. The CDR3, as DNA: TGTGCCAGCAGCTTGGCCGGGACGCAAGCTAACTATGGCTACACCTTC. This gives the protein CASSLAGTQANYGYTF.

The gene calls are TRBV7-8 and TRBJ1-6; D gene unclear. The CDR3 runs 14 residues. V lost 5 bases to trimming and J lost 5 bases, with 10 bases between them. Germline CDR1 SGHVS, CDR2 FQNEAQ. The CDR3 DNA is TGTGCCAGCAGCCCCGCGGGCCATAATTCACCCCTCCACTTT. It encodes CASSPAGHNSPLHF.

Only one count was recorded for this clone. The rearrangement uses TRBV5-1 and TRBJ2-7; 9 positions agree with TRBD1. Losses at the gene ends were 1 base for V and 2 bases for J; bases not matched to a gene: 4. CDR3 length: 15 amino acids. Germline assignment: CDR1 SGHRS and CDR2 YFSETQ. CDR3 sequence reads: CASSLPTGGTYEQYF. The CDR3 region has the DNA TGCGCCAGCAGCTTGCCGACAGGGGGGACCTACGAGCAGTACTTC. Supplemented by reference TRBV5-1 and TRBJ2-7, the full variable domain reads KAGVTQTPRYLIKTRGQQVTLSCSPISGHRSVSWYQQTPGQGLQFLFEYFSETQRNKGNFPGRFSGRQFSNSRSEMNVSTLELGDSALYLCASSLPTGGTYEQYFGPGTRLTVT.

The chain employs TRBV5-6 and TRBJ1-4; 8 nucleotides align to TRBD1. V trimming: 4 bases; J trimming: 7 bases; junction bases outside the gene matches: 3. The CDR3 is 13 amino acids. Germline lookup yields CDR1 SGHDT and CDR2 YYEEEE. The CDR3 is CASSPGQGEKLFF. CDR3 bases: TGTGCCAGCAGCCCCGGACAGGGTGAAAAACTGTTTTTT.

The CDR3 region has the DNA TGTGCCAGCAGTGAACACAGGAGCTCCTACGAGCAGTACTTC. It is translated as CASSEHRSSYEQYF. The gene calls are TRBV6-1 and TRBJ2-7, with a tentative D call TRBD1 (5 bases). The CDR3 covers 14 residues. Germline assignment: CDR1 MNHNS and CDR2 SASEGT. The V gene lost 2 bases and the J gene lost 0 bases, with 8 bases spanning the gap.

The gene calls are TRBV7-9 and TRBJ2-1; 11 bases fit TRBD2. The CDR3 has 16 residues. V was pared by 5 bases and J by 5 bases, with 8 bases of the junction left unmatched. Germline V CDR1 and CDR2: SEHNR, FQNEAQ (reference sequence). The CDR3 loop is CASSPPGLAANNEQFF. The CDR3 DNA reads as TGTGCCAGCAGCCCACCGGGACTAGCGGCCAACAATGAGCAGTTCTTC. The variable domain in full, with the rest retrieved from reference TRBV7-9 and TRBJ2-1, is DTGVSQNPRHKITKRGQNVTFRCDPISEHNRLYWYRQTLGQGPEFLTYFQNEAQLEKSRLLSDRFSAERPKGSFSTLEIQRTEQGDSAMYLCASSPPGLAANNEQFFGPGTRLTVL.

The gene calls are TRBV21-1 and TRBJ1-2. TRBV21-1 corresponds to a pseudogene. The CDR3 loop spans 16 amino acids. The CDR3 is CASSPPPTAAVYGYTF. The CDR3 region has the DNA TGTGCCAGCAGCCCCCCCCCGACGGCCGCCGTATATGGCTACACCTTC.

The rearrangement uses TRBV18 and TRBJ1-3; D remains ambiguous. Trimming shortened V by 2 bases and J by 0 bases, and 8 bases separated the two germline ends. This CDR3 has 15 residues. Germline values: CDR1 KGHSH, CDR2 LQKENI. CDR3 bases: TGTGCCAGCTCACCATACGGAAGCTCTGGAAACACCATATATTTT. Residues: CASSPYGSSGNTIYF.

The chain carries TRBV7-8 and TRBJ2-2, with 11 bases fitting TRBD1. The CDR3 runs 15 residues. Germline V gene lookup returns CDR1 SGHVS and CDR2 FQNEAQ. Germline trimming cut 11 bases from V and 6 bases from J; bases unmatched to any gene: 11. The CDR3: CAGQRGTGGPGELFF. The CDR3 region has the DNA TGTGCCGGACAAAGGGGGACAGGGGGGCCCGGGGAGCTGTTTTTT.

The chain is built from TRBV5-1 and TRBJ1-5; a possible D gene is TRBD1 (6 bases). Trimming cost V 1 base and J 4 bases, with 18 bases left between them. The CDR3 has 17 residues. Germline V CDR1 and CDR2: SGHRS, YFSETQ. The CDR3 nucleotides read TGCGCCAGCAGCTTGTTCCCTCGGGACATTTCAAATCAGCCCCAGCATTTT. Translating it yields CASSLFPRDISNQPQHF.

The chain combines TRBV19 with TRBJ2-4; no firm D call. Germline CDR1 reads LNHDA; CDR2 reads SQIVND (reference sequence). Trimming stripped 2 bases from V and 4 bases from J, with 9 bases between. This CDR3 has 14 amino acids. As DNA, the CDR3 is TGTGCCAGTAGTATATGGCAGAAAAAAAACATTCAGTACTTC. Residues: CASSIWQKKNIQYF.

This clone appeared a few times. The rearrangement joins TRBV7-9 to TRBJ1-2, with 10 bases matching TRBD1. V lost 3 bases and J lost 5; bases outside the gene matches: 9. This CDR3 is built from 16 residues. The germline gives CDR1 SEHNR, CDR2 FQNEAQ (reference sequence). CDR3 DNA sequence: TGTGCCAGCAGCTTGACAGGGGGCCCGGGGTGGTATGGCTACACCTTC. Its protein product is CASSLTGGPGWYGYTF.

This chain connects TRBV29-1 to TRBJ1-2, with D uncertain. This CDR3 has 11 residues. Trimming stripped 6 bases from V and 2 bases from J, with 7 bases between. CDR1 and CDR2 (germline): SQVTM, ANQGSEA. CDR3 sequence reads: CSVEWNYGYTF. The CDR3 bases are TGCAGCGTGGAGTGGAACTATGGCTACACCTTC.

This chain uses TRBV11-2 with TRBJ2-6; maybe TRBD1 (6 bases). V lost 4 bases and J lost 4, with 14 bases in between. The CDR3 loop spans 16 amino acids. Germline CDR1 and CDR2: SGHAT and FQNNGV. CDR3 bases: TGTGCCAGCAGCTCCATACAGGGAGCCGGGGCCAACGTCCTGACTTTC. This translates into CASSSIQGAGANVLTF.

V gene TRBV19 combines with J gene TRBJ2-5; D unclear. With the DNA end fitting TRBJ2-7 better, the J assignment may be wrong. Germline V gene lookup returns CDR1 LNHDA and CDR2 SQIVND (reference sequence). There are 13 residues in the CDR3. The CDR3 here is CASSIHSFYEQYF. The CDR3 DNA is TGTGCCAGTAGTATTCACAGTTTCTACGAGCAGTACTTC.

The chain is built from TRBV15 and TRBJ1-2; no firm D call. Germline values: CDR1 LNHNV, CDR2 YYDKDF (reference sequence). The CDR3 contains 13 residues. V was trimmed by 0 bases and J by 1 base, leaving 3 bases between them. The CDR3 DNA is TGTGCCACCAGCAGAGACGGTAACTATGGCTACACCTTC. It codes for CATSRDGNYGYTF.

The chain carries TRBV11-2 and TRBJ1-6; D not certain. The germline V gene has CDR1 SGHAT and CDR2 FQNNGV. The CDR3 sequence is 14 residues long. V lost 2 bases, J lost 5 bases, and 7 bases lay in between. CDR3 amino acids: CASSLSDHNSPLHF. The CDR3 DNA sequence: TGTGCCAGCAGCTTATCAGACCATAATTCACCCCTCCACTTT.

This chain joins TRBV28 and TRBJ2-7; TRBD2 agrees at 7 bases. Per the germline V gene, CDR1 is MDHEN and CDR2 is SYDVKM. The CDR3 is made up of 16 amino acids. Trimming at V came to 10 bases and at J to 2 bases, leaving 17 bases not matched to a gene. The CDR3 reads CATSWGSGSTTYEQYF. In nucleotides, the CDR3 is TGTGCCACTTCTTGGGGTAGCGGGTCCACGACCTACGAGCAGTACTTC.

The chain links TRBV6-6 to TRBJ1-2; unclear D gene. V was shortened by 0 bases and J by 8 bases, with 10 bases between the two germline ends. Germline assignment: CDR1 MNHNY and CDR2 SVGAGI (reference sequence). CDR3 length: 13 residues. The CDR3 bases are TGTGCCAGCAGTTACTCGTATGTGGGAGGCTACACCTTC. This translates into CASSYSYVGGYTF.

This rearrangement joins TRBV5-1 to TRBJ2-5; D might be TRBD2 (6 bases). CDR1 and CDR2 from the germline V gene are SGHRS and YFSETQ. CDR3 size: 16 residues. The ends were cut back, 0 bases at V and 2 bases at J, with 14 bases in the middle. The CDR3 nucleotides are TGCGCCAGCAGCTTGGCCGGGCAGGGAGGACAAGAGACCCAGTACTTC. It encodes CASSLAGQGGQETQYF.

CDR3 loop: CASSLRTDNTEAFF. DNA of the CDR3: TGCGCCAGCAGCTTACGGACAGACAACACTGAAGCTTTCTTT. The chain recombines TRBV5-1 with TRBJ1-1, with D possibly being TRBD1 (6 bases). Germline V gene lookup returns CDR1 SGHRS and CDR2 YFSETQ. Trimming removed 2 bases from V and 2 bases from J, with 10 bases in between. The CDR3 is 14 amino acids.